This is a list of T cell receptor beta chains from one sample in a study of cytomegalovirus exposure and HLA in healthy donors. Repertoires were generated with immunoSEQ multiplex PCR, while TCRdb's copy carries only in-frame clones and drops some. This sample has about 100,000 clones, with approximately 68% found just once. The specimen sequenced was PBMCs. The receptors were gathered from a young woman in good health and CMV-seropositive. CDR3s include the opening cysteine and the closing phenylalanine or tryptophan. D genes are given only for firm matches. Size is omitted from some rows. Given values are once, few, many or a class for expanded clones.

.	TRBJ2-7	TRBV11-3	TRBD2	TGTGCCAGCAGCCCTAGCGGGGGTTCCTACGAGCAGTACTTC	CASSPSGGSYEQYF
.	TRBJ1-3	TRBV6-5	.	TGTGCCAGCAGGCTACAGGGAAGGGGAAACACCATATATTTT	CASRLQGRGNTIYF
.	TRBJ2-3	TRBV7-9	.	TGTGCCAGCAGCAGCCCGGTCGGCACAGATACGCAGTATTTT	CASSSPVGTDTQYF
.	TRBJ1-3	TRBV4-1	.	TGCGCCAGCAGCCAAGAAGTACACAGGGTAGTCTCTGGAAACACCATATATTTT	CASSQEVHRVVSGNTIYF
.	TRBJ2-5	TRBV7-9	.	TGTGCCAGCAGCTTATTCGACACGGCGGGGACCCAGTACTTC	CASSLFDTAGTQYF
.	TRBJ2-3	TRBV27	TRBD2	TGTGCCAGCAGTTTCGGGGGACTATACACAGATACGCAGTATTTT	CASSFGGLYTDTQYF
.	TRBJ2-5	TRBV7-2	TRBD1	TGTGCCAGCAGCTCCCAGGACAGGGGTGGGCAAGAGACCCAGTACTTC	CASSSQDRGGQETQYF
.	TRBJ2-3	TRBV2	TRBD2	TGTGCCAGGGAAGGGACTACTGGCACAGATACGCAGTATTTT	CAREGTTGTDTQYF
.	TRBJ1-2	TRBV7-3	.	TGTGCCAGCAGCTTATATGCGGGGAGCTATGGCTACACCTTC	CASSLYAGSYGYTF
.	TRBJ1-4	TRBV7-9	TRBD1	TGTGCCAGCAGCCGGACAGGGTTAAATGAAAAACTGTTTTTT	CASSRTGLNEKLFF
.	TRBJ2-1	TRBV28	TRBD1	TGTGCCAGCAGTTTAGATACAGGGGGGTCCTACAATGAGCAGTTCTTC	CASSLDTGGSYNEQFF
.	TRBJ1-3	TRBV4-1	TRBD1	TGCGCCAGCAGCCGAACGGGACAGGGGGCTGGAAACACCATATATTTT	CASSRTGQGAGNTIYF
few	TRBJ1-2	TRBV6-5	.	TGTGCCAGCAAGGCGGGTCCAAGGCATGGCTACACCTTC	CASKAGPRHGYTF
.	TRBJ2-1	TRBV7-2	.	TGTGCCAGCAGCTTAGCGGGAGGCCGGAATGAGCAGTTCTTC	CASSLAGGRNEQFF
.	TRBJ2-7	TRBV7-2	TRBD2	TGTGCCAGCAGCTTTGGGGGAGGGAGCTCCTACGAGCAGTACTTC	CASSFGGGSSYEQYF
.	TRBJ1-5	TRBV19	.	TGTGCCAGTAAGGGGGAGATTGGTCAGCCCCAGCATTTT	CASKGEIGQPQHF
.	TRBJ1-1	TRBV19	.	TGTGTAATTAGGGGGATGAACACTGAAGCTTTCTTT	CVIRGMNTEAFF
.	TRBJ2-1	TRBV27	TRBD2	TGTGCCAGCAGTCCGGGACTAGTCTATGAGCAGTTCTTC	CASSPGLVYEQFF
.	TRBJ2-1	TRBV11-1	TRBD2	TGTGCCAGCACCCAGCGCGGGACTAGCGGTAAAAGCTCCTACAATGAGCAGTTCTTC	CASTQRGTSGKSSYNEQFF
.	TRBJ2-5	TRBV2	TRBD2	TGTGCCAGTGGGGGGAGGGTTGAGACCCAGTACTTC	CASGGRVETQYF
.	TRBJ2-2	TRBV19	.	TGTGCCAGTAAGGGGGGGCTGGACACCGGGGAGCTGTTTTTT	CASKGGLDTGELFF
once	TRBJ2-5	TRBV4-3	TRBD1	TGCGCCAGCAGCCAAAACAGGGGTGAGGGCGAGACCCAGTACTTC	CASSQNRGEGETQYF
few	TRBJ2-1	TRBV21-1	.	TGTGCCAGCAGCAATGGCGGGAGGGCCTGTAGTGTCTGTCAAGAAGACAATGAGCAGTTCTTC	CASSNGGRACSVCQEDNEQFF
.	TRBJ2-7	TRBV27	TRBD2	TGTGCCAGCAGTTTAGAAGGGACTAGCGGAGACTACGAGCAGTACTTC	CASSLEGTSGDYEQYF
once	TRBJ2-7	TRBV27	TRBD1	TGTGCCAGCAGCTCACAGGGGAGCTCCTACGAGCAGTACTTC	CASSSQGSSYEQYF
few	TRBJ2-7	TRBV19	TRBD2	TGTGCCAGTAGTATAGATCGCACTAGCGGGGCCTACGAGCAGTACTTC	CASSIDRTSGAYEQYF
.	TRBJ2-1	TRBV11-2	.	TGTGCCAGCAAGGGGTCTGAAGGCAATGAGCAGTTCTTC	CASKGSEGNEQFF
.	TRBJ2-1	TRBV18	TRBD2	TGTGCCAGCTCACCACCCGGGACTAGCGGGAGGGATGAGCAGTTCTTC	CASSPPGTSGRDEQFF
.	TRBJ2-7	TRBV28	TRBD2	TGTGCCAGCAGAACAGACTGGACTAGCGGGAACTCCTACGAGCAGTACTTC	CASRTDWTSGNSYEQYF
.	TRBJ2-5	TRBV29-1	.	TGCAGCGCAAAGACTGGAGTGGAGACCCAGTACTTC	CSAKTGVETQYF
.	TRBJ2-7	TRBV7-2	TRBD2	TGTGCCAGCAGAAGGACTAGCGGGAGCTACGAGCAGTACTTC	CASRRTSGSYEQYF
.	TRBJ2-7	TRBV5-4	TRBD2	TGTGCCAGCAGCTTGACTAGCGGGAGAGTGTACGAGCAGTACTTC	CASSLTSGRVYEQYF
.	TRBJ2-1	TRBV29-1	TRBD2	TGCAGCGTTGAAGGGACTAGCGGGGGGAACAATGAGCAGTTCTTC	CSVEGTSGGNNEQFF
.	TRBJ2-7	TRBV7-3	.	TGTGCCAGCAGCTTGGGACTGGGGGTGTCCGAGCAGTACTTC	CASSLGLGVSEQYF
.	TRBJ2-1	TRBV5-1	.	TGCGCCAGCAGCTTGGGTAGCAATGACTACAATGAGCAGTTCTTC	CASSLGSNDYNEQFF
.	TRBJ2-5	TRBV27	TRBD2	TGTGCCAGCAGTTTCCGACTAGCGGAGACTGCAGGGGCCCAGTACTTC	CASSFRLAETAGAQYF
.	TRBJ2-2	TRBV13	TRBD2	TGTGCCAGCGGCCTTACCCGAGCGGGAGCCACCGGGGAGCTGTTTTTT	CASGLTRAGATGELFF
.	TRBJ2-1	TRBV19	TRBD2	TGTGCCAGTCGAGGACTAGCGGGAGAGGAGTTCTTC	CASRGLAGEEFF
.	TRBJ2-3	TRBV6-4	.	TGTGCCAGCAGTGACGGTGGTGGGAGTACAGATACGCAGTATTTT	CASSDGGGSTDTQYF
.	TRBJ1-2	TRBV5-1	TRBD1	TGCGCCAGGAGCACAGGGGTTTCTGGCTACACCTTC	CARSTGVSGYTF
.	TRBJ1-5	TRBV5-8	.	TGTGCCAGCAGCCATGGACAAGGAGGGACTCCGCCCCAGCATTTT	CASSHGQGGTPPQHF
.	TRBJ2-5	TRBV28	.	TGTGCCAGCAGTTTATTACAGCAAGAGACCCAGTACTTC	CASSLLQQETQYF
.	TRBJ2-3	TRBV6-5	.	TGTGCCAGCCGATTCAGGGACTCTAGCACAGATACGCAGTATTTT	CASRFRDSSTDTQYF